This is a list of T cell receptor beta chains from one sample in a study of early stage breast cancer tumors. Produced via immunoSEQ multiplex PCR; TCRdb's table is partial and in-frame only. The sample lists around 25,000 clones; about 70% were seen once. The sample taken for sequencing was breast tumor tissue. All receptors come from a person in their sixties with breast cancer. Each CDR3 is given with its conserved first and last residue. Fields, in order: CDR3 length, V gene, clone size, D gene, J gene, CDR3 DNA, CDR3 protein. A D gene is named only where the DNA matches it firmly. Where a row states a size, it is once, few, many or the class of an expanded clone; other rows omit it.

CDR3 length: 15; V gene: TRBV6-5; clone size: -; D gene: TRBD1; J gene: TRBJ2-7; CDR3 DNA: TGTGCCAGCAGTCAATCCGGGACAGGGGGCGCCGAGCAGTACTTC; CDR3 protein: CASSQSGTGGAEQYF
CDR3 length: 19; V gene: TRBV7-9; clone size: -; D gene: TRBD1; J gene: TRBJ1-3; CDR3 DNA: TGTGCCAGCAGCCCTAGCCCCCTGCAAGGGGGCCACTCTGGAAACACCATATATTTT; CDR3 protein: CASSPSPLQGGHSGNTIYF
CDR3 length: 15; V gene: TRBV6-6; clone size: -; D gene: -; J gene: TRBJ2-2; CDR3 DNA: TGTGCCAGCAGTCTACAGGGTGCTAACACCGGGGAGCTGTTTTTT; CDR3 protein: CASSLQGANTGELFF
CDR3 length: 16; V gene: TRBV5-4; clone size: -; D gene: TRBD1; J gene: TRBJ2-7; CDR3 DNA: TGTGCCAGCAGCGTAGATGGGACAGGCCCTACGAGGGAGCAGTACTTC; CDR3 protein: CASSVDGTGPTREQYF
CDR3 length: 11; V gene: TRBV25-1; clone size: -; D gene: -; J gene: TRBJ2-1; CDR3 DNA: TGTGCCAGCGGAAACGGGGAGGTGCGCTTCTTC; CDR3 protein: CASGNGEVRFF
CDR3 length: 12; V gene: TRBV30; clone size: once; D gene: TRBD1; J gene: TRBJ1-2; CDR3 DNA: TGTGCCTGGACAGGGGGTCGATATGGCTACACCTTC; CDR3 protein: CAWTGGRYGYTF
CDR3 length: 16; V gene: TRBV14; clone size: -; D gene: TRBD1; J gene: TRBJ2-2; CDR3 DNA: TGTGCCAGCAGCCCATGGACAGGGGTGGACACCGGGGAGCTGTTTTTT; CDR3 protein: CASSPWTGVDTGELFF
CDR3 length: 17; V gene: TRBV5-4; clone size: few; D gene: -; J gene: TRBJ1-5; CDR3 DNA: TGTGCCAGCACGAGGGAAATGGGGGCGGCGATCAATCAGCCCCAGCATTTT; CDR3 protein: CASTREMGAAINQPQHF
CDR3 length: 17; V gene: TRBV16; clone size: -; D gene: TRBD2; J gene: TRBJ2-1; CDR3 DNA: TGTGCCAGCAGCCAATCGAGGGCTAGCGGAGATAACAATGAGCAGTTCTTC; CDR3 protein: CASSQSRASGDNNEQFF
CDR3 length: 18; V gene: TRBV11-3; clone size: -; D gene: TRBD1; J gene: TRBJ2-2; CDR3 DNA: TGTGCCAGCAGCCCCGGGACAGGGGGCTTATTGAACACCGGGGAGCTGTTTTTT; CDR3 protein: CASSPGTGGLLNTGELFF
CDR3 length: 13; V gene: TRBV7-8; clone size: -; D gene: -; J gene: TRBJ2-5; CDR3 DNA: TGTGCCAGCAGCCTCGGGGGGCTAAAGACCCAGTACTTC; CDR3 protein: CASSLGGLKTQYF
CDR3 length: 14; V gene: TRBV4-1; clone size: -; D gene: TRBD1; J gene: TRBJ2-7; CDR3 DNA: TGCGCCAGCAGCCAAGATCCCCGACAGGGGGATATGTACTTC; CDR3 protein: CASSQDPRQGDMYF
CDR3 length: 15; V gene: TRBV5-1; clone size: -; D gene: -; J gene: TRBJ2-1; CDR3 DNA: TGCGCCAGCAGCTCGGGGTCTGAGAGTTACAATGAGCAGTTCTTC; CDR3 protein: CASSSGSESYNEQFF
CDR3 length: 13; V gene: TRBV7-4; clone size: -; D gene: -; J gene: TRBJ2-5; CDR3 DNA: TGTGCCAGCAGAGGCGGGTTGATGGAGACCCAGTACTTC; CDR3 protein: CASRGGLMETQYF
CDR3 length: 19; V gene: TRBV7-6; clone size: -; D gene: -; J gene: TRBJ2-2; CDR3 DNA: TGTGCCAGCAGCTTTTCTGACTCGGTTGAGGAGGGAGAGACCGGGGAGCTGTTTTTT; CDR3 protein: CASSFSDSVEEGETGELFF
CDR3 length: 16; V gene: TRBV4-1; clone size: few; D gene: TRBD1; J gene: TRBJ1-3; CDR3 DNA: TGCGCCAGCAGCTTGTCCGGGACAGGGACTGGAAACACCATATATTTT; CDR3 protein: CASSLSGTGTGNTIYF
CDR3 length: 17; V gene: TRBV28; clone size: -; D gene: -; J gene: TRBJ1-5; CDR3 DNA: TGTGCCAGCAGTTTAACCCCCAGGGTGATAGGGAATCAGCCCCAGCATTTT; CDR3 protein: CASSLTPRVIGNQPQHF
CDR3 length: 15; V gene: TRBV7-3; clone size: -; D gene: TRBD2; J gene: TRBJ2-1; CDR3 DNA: TGTGCCAGCAGCTTACTGGGACTAGCGGGAGGTGAGCAGTTCTTC; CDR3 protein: CASSLLGLAGGEQFF